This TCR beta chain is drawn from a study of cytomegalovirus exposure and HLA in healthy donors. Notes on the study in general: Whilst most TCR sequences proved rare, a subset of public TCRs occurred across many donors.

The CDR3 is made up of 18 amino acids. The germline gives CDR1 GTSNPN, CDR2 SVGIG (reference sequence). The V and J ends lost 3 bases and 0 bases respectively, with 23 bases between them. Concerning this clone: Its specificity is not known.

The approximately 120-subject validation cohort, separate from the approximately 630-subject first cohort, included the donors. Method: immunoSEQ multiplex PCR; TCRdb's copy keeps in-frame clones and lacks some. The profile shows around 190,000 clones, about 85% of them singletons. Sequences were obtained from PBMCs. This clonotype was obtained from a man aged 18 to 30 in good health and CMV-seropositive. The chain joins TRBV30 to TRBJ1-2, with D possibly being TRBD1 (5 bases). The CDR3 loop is CAWRGSTGSILANYGYTF. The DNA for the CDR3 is TGTGCCTGGAGAGGATCAACAGGCTCAATATTAGCTAACTATGGCTACACCTTC.